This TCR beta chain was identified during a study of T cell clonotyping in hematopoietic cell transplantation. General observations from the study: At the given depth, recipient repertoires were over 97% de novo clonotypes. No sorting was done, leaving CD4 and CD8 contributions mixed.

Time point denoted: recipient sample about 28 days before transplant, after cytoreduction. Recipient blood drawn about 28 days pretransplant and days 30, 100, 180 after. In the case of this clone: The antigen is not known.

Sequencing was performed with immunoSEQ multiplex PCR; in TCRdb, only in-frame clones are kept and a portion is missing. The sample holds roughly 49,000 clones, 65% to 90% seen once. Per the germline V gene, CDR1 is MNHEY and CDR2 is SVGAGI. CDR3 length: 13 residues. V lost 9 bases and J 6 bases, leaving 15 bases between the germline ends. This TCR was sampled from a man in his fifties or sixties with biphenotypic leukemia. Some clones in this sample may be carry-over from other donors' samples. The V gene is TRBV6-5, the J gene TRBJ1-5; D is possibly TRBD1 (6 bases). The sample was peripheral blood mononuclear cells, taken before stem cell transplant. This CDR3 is CASTGAVGQPQHF. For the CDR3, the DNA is TGTGCCAGTACGGGGGCAGTAGGTCAGCCCCAGCATTTT.